The T cell receptor (beta chain) under discussion was sequenced for a study of HIV-infected patients and healthy controls. Germline CDR1 DFQATT, CDR2 SNEGSKA (reference sequence). After removal of 6 bases from V and 2 bases from J, the junction contained 8 bases not matched to a gene. CDR3 length: 14 residues. This clonotype was recorded at least ten times. In TCRdb, the 5' RACE reads were re-called with MiXCR into one record per CDR3 protein. This table holds over 55,000 distinct CDR3 sequences, approximately 16% found once. The chain has TRBV20-1 and TRBJ1-2; TRBD1 aligns across 8 bases. Sequenced input: CD4+ T cells from blood. This receptor was obtained from a human donor in good health. CDR3 sequence reads: CSAASQGANYGYTF. The CDR3 DNA reads TGCAGTGCCGCATCCCAGGGGGCGAACTATGGCTACACCTTC.